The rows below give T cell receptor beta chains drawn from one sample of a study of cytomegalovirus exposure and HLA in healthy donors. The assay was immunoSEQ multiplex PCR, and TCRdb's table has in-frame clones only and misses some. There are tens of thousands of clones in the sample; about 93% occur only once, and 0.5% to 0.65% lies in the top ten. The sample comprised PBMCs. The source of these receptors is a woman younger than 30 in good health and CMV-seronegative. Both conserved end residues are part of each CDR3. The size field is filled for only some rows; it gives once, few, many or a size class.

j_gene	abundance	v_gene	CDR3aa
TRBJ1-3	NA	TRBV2	CASSELGGQGESGNTIYF
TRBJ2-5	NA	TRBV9	CASSVHTSVGGETQYF
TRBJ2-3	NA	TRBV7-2	CASSPQGNTDTQYF
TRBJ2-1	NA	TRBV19	CASSRGTGWANEQFF
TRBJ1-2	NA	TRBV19	CASSSGYGYTF
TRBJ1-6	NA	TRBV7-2	CASSLGQAVVGSPLHF
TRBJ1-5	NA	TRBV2	CASSRDRVENQPQHF
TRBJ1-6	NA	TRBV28	CASSFHATDSPLHF
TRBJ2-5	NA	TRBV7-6	CASSLALASRETQYF
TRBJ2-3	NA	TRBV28	CASSSSGTKRGTQYF
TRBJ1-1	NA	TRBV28	CASSLLGTAPNTEAFF
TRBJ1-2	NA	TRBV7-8	CASSLQGWGGYTF
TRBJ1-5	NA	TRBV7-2	CASSSDTGGNQPQHF
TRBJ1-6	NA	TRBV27	CASSFRGLSSPLHF
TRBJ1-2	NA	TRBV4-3	CASSQAGKRGYTF
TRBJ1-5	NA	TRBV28	CASSFGRRGFMGNQPQHF
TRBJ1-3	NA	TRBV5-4	CASSPGAVRSGNTIYF
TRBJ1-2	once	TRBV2	CASGTGTAFYGYTF
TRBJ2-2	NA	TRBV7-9	CASSRSRVLTGELFF
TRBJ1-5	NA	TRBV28	CASNGGRGSYQPQHF
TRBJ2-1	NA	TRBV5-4	CASSLEQGAYNEQFF
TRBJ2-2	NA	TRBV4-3	CASSQDGPTGELFF
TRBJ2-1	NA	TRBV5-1	CASSLAAGGSYNEQFF
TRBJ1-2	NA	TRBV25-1	CASSDPAAGNNYGYTF
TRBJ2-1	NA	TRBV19	CASSPRQGFEQFF
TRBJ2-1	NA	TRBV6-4	CASSPAFQGNEQFF
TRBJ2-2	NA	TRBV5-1	CASSSSGVTGELFF
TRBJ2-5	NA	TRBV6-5	CASSYWAGGPQTQYF
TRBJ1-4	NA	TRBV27	CASSFRRRGEKLFF
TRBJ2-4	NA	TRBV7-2	CASSLSAGPQNIQYF
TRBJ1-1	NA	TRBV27	CASKRDRGSAFF
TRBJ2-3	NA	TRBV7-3	CASSSGTSVSSTDTQYF
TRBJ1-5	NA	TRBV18	CASSRDGEGLEHF
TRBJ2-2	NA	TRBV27	CASSQISASGELFF
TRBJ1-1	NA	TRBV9	CASSAPGQPMNTEAFF
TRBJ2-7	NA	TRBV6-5	CASRRSTGAYF
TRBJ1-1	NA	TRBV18	CASSRTGGTEAFF
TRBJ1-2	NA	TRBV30	CAQTPGWSNYGYTF
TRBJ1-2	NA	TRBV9	CASSDEPTGGYTF
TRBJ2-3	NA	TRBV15	CASRRDRVIDTQYF
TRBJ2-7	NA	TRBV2	CASTSGTGAYEQYF
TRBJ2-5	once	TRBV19	CATGGGESVQETQYF
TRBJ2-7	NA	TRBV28	CASSPGGTYEQYF
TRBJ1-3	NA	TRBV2	CASRRGSNSGNTIYF
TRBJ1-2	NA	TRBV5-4	CASRRQDSSMGYTF